These 21 T cell receptor beta chains originate from one sample sequenced in a study of beta chain features in type 1 diabetes. General study findings and limits: TCRB CDR3s from Type 1 diabetes patients were moderately but significantly shorter in all four CD4+ subsets.

No cognate antigen is known for these TCRs. The whole isolated RNA underwent reverse transcription, so sequencing captured expressed TCRB transcripts. Only in-frame clones appear in the TCRdb table, and some are missing; sequencing was by immunoSEQ multiplex PCR. Of 60,000 or so clones in the sample, 40% to 60% were seen once. Material: Tregs from blood. Receptors originate from a woman between 35 and 50 years old with type 1 diabetes.

The J gene is TRBJ2-3, the V gene TRBV7-2; unclear D gene. Germline V lookup: CDR1 SGHTA, CDR2 FQGNSA. The CDR3 extends over 14 amino acids. Trimming stripped 5 bases from V and 0 bases from J, with 9 bases between. The CDR3 reads CASSLDTSTDTQYF. CDR3 DNA sequence: TGTGCCAGCAGCCTTGACACTAGCACAGATACGCAGTATTTT.

A single count supports this clone. The V call is TRBV5-1, the J call TRBJ2-5, with 9 positions matching TRBD1. V lost 6 bases, J lost 3 bases, and 6 bases stayed unmatched. The CDR3 is 14 residues long. The germline V gene has CDR1 SGHRS and CDR2 YFSETQ. CDR3 nucleotide sequence: TGCGCCAGCACCCAGGGGACAGGGAAAGAGACCCAGTACTTC. Translation: CASTQGTGKETQYF.

The chain carries TRBV7-9 and TRBJ1-1; D gene ambiguous. The CDR3 contains 14 residues. From germline, CDR1 is SEHNR and CDR2 FQNEAQ (reference sequence). Trimming cost V 5 bases and J 4 bases, with 14 bases left between them. The CDR3: CASSPRRGSTEAFF. CDR3 coding DNA: TGTGCCAGCAGCCCTCGAAGAGGGAGCACTGAAGCTTTCTTT.

In this sample, this clone turned up a few times. The chain links TRBV7-2 to TRBJ2-3, with D maybe TRBD1 (6 bases). Between the trimmed V and J ends, which lost 2 bases and 1 base, there was a span of 13 bases. The CDR3 runs 16 residues. Germline V gives CDR1 SGHTA, CDR2 FQGNSA. CDR3 DNA sequence: TGTGCCAGCAGCTTAATCCCGAAGGGGGGCACAGATACGCAGTATTTT. The encoded protein is CASSLIPKGGTDTQYF. Variable domain in full (rest from reference TRBV7-2 and TRBJ2-3): GAGVSQSPSNKVTEKGKDVELRCDPISGHTALYWYRQSLGQGLEFLIYFQGNSAPDKSGLPSDRFSAERTGGSVSTLTIQRTQQEDSAVYLCASSLIPKGGTDTQYFGPGTRLTVL.

The chain links TRBV9 to TRBJ2-1; the match to TRBD2 covers 14 bases. With V trimmed by 6 bases and J by 9 bases, 11 bases remained unmatched. The V gene's germline CDR1 is SGDLS and CDR2 YYNGEE. The CDR3 length is 16 residues. In nucleotides, the CDR3 is TGTGCCAGCAATACTCCGGGACTAGCGGGAGCTGGTGAGCAGTTCTTC. This gives the protein CASNTPGLAGAGEQFF.

The chain uses TRBV5-5 and TRBJ1-6; D unclear. With 4 bases removed from V and 5 bases from J, the gap between germline ends came to 13 bases. Germline lookup yields CDR1 SGHKS and CDR2 YYEKEE (reference sequence). The CDR3 totals 15 residues. The CDR3 bases are TGTGCCAGCAGCCTGGTTTCATGGCATAATTCACCCCTCCACTTT. This sequence encodes CASSLVSWHNSPLHF.

This clone came up a few times. The V call is TRBV7-2, the J call TRBJ2-1, with TRBD1 identical over 11 bases. V gave up 2 bases and J gave up 8 bases; unmatched junction bases: 8. Germline V CDR1 and CDR2: SGHTA, FQGNSA. The CDR3 totals 16 residues. CDR3 loop: CASSLLGQGAGDEQFF. CDR3 sequence (DNA): TGTGCCAGCAGCTTACTCGGACAGGGGGCAGGCGATGAGCAGTTCTTC.

The chain couples TRBV6-5 to TRBJ2-7; 8 nucleotides agree with TRBD1. Germline V gene lookup returns CDR1 MNHEY and CDR2 SVGAGI. This CDR3 spans 15 amino acids. V lost 6 bases and J lost 6; bases outside the gene matches: 13. CDR3 residues: CASRPHGQGAGEQYF. The DNA for the CDR3 is TGTGCCAGCAGGCCCCATGGGCAGGGGGCGGGCGAGCAGTACTTC.

The chain carries TRBV5-1 and TRBJ1-5; D is possibly TRBD1 (6 bases). V gave up 4 bases and J gave up 5 bases, with 19 bases separating them. Looked up from germline, CDR1 is SGHRS and CDR2 is YFSETQ. This CDR3 spans 16 amino acids. The CDR3 sequence: CASSPGRGGRDQPQHF. In DNA form, the CDR3 reads TGCGCCAGCAGCCCGGGTCGGGGGGGCCGGGATCAGCCCCAGCATTTT. The full variable domain, its missing parts supplied by reference TRBV5-1 and TRBJ1-5, is KAGVTQTPRYLIKTRGQQVTLSCSPISGHRSVSWYQQTPGQGLQFLFEYFSETQRNKGNFPGRFSGRQFSNSRSEMNVSTLELGDSALYLCASSPGRGGRDQPQHFGDGTRLSIL.

The V and J genes are TRBV7-6 and TRBJ1-2; no definite D call. Trimming removed 1 base from V and 0 bases from J, with 9 bases in between. The CDR3 loop spans 15 amino acids. Per the germline V gene, CDR1 is SGHVS and CDR2 is FNYEAQ. CDR3 DNA: TGTGCCAGCAGCTTAGACGAACTGCCTAACTATGGCTACACCTTC. Protein sequence: CASSLDELPNYGYTF.

The CDR3 DNA reads TGTGCCAGCAGCTTAGTCAAGGGGCCCTACGAGCAGTACTTC. It translates to CASSLVKGPYEQYF. The chain recombines TRBV11-2 with TRBJ2-7; D is possibly TRBD1 (5 bases). From germline, CDR1 is SGHAT and CDR2 FQNNGV. Trimming cost V 1 base and J 2 bases, with 9 bases left between them. The CDR3 loop spans 14 amino acids.

In this sample, this clone turned up once. This chain connects TRBV7-4 to TRBJ2-5; the match to TRBD1 covers 7 bases. The germline CDR1 and CDR2 sequences are SGHVT and SQSDAQ. The CDR3 has 15 residues. V dropped 5 bases and J dropped 1; count of bases not matched to a gene: 7. Written as DNA, the CDR3 is TGTGCCAGCAGCAGGCCCTGGGACAGCCAAGAGACCCAGTACTTC. Protein product: CASSRPWDSQETQYF.

This clone was detected only a few times. V usage is TRBV5-8 and J usage is TRBJ2-4, with D hard to call. The CDR3 loop spans 15 amino acids. V lost 2 bases and J lost 7, with 16 bases in between. Germline-derived CDR1 and CDR2 are SGHTS and YDEGEE. CDR3 in amino acids: CASSLPGLGGNIQYF. In DNA form, the CDR3 reads TGTGCCAGCAGCTTACCGGGTCTGGGTGGGAACATTCAGTACTTC. Variable domain in full (rest from reference TRBV5-8 and TRBJ2-4): EAGVTQSPTHLIKTRGQQATLRCSPISGHTSVYWYQQALGLGLQFLLWYDEGEERNRGNFPPRFSGRQFPNYSSELNVNALELEDSALYLCASSLPGLGGNIQYFGAGTRLSVL.

The chain is built from TRBV4-3 and TRBJ2-5; 8 bases map to TRBD1. V lost 0 bases and J lost 2; bases outside the gene matches: 8. CDR1 LGHNA and CDR2 YSLEER come from the germline V gene. CDR3 length: 17 residues. The CDR3 protein is CASSQDLFQGAQETQYF. Here the CDR3 DNA reads TGCGCCAGCAGCCAAGATCTATTCCAGGGGGCTCAAGAGACCCAGTACTTC.

The sample holds a few counts of this clone. V gene TRBV7-2 combines with J gene TRBJ2-7; TRBD1 aligns across 7 bases. The germline V gene encodes CDR1 SGHTA and CDR2 FQGNSA. CDR3 length equals 14 residues. V dropped 4 bases and J dropped 1; count of bases not matched to a gene: 4. The DNA of the CDR3 is TGTGCCAGCAGCTCAGGGGGACAGTCCTACGAGCAGTACTTC. Its protein is CASSSGGQSYEQYF.

This clone has more than one count but fewer than ten. V and J are TRBV7-2 and TRBJ2-7, with D uncertain. V lost 5 bases and J 3 bases, leaving 14 bases between the germline ends. The CDR3 has 14 amino acids. Germline V gene sequence: CDR1 SGHTA, CDR2 FQGNSA. The CDR3 nucleotides read TGTGCCAGCAGCCCTTTGGGTCAGGACTACGAGCAGTACTTC. Translating it yields CASSPLGQDYEQYF.

The chain carries TRBV9 and TRBJ2-3; D is perhaps TRBD1 (5 bases). Trimming took off 0 bases at V and 4 bases at J, with 12 bases between the two ends. The germline V gene has CDR1 SGDLS and CDR2 YYNGEE. The CDR3 totals 15 residues. The CDR3 region is CASSVVSGASDTQYF. The CDR3 DNA is TGTGCCAGCAGCGTAGTTTCTGGGGCCTCAGATACGCAGTATTTT.

A few counts support this clone. The chain employs TRBV4-1 and TRBJ2-3; TRBD1 matches 10 bases. Trimming cost V 2 bases and J 3 bases; bases outside gene matches: 5. Germline-derived CDR1 and CDR2 are MGHRA and YSYEKL. The CDR3 runs to 16 residues. This CDR3 reads CASSQSGQGWTDTQYF. The CDR3, as DNA: TGCGCCAGCAGCCAATCGGGACAGGGGTGGACAGATACGCAGTATTTT.

The CDR3 DNA follows: TGTGCCAGCAGCCTCCGACTAGCGGGAGACAATGAGCAGTTCTTC. As protein: CASSLRLAGDNEQFF. The rearrangement links TRBV5-5 to TRBJ2-1; 12 nucleotides match TRBD2. This CDR3 has 15 amino acids. Germline V lookup: CDR1 SGHKS, CDR2 YYEKEE (reference sequence). The trim removed 4 bases at V and 5 bases at J, leaving 4 bases unmatched.

This chain joins TRBV30 and TRBJ1-4, with TRBD1 identical over 7 bases. CDR1 and CDR2 (germline): GTSNPN, SVGIG (reference sequence). The V gene end was trimmed by 4 bases and the J gene end by 7 bases; junction bases not matched to a gene: 3. This CDR3 comprises 12 residues. The chain's CDR3 is CAWKAGGEKLFF. Written as DNA, the CDR3 is TGTGCCTGGAAGGCAGGGGGTGAAAAACTGTTTTTT.

This clone was detected only once. V is TRBV7-9 and J is TRBJ1-2, with D possibly matching TRBD1 (5 bases). V was trimmed by 5 bases and J by 4 bases, leaving 17 bases between them. The length of the CDR3 is 15 residues. Looked up from germline, CDR1 is SEHNR and CDR2 is FQNEAQ (reference sequence). The CDR3 reads CASSLGAAGTYGYTF. The CDR3 DNA reads TGTGCCAGCAGCCTAGGTGCGGCGGGGACCTATGGCTACACCTTC.